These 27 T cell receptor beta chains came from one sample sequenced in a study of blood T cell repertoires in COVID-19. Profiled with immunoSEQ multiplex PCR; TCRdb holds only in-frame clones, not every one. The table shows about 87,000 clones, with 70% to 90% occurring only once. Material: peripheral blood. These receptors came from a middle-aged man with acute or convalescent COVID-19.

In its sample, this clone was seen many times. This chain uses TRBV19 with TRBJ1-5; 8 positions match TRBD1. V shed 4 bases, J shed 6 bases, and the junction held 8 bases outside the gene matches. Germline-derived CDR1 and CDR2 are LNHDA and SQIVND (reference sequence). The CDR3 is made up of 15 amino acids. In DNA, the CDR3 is TGTGCCAGTAGTAGCACCTCAGGGGGCGGTCAGCCCCAGCATTTT. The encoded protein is CASSSTSGGGQPQHF.

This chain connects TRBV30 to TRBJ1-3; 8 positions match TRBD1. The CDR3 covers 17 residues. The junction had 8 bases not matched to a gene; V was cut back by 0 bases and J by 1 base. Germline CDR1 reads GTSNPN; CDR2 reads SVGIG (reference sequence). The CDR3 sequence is CAWSVTGAVSSGNTIYF. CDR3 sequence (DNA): TGTGCCTGGAGTGTGACAGGGGCGGTGTCGTCTGGAAACACCATATATTTT.

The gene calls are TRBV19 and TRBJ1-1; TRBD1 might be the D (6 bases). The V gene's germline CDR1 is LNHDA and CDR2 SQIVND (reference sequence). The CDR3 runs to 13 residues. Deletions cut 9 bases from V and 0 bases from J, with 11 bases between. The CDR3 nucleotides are TGTGCCAGCCACAGGGAAATGAACACTGAAGCTTTCTTT. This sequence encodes CASHREMNTEAFF. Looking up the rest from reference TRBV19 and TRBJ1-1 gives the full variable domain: DGGITQSPKYLFRKEGQNVTLSCEQNLNHDAMYWYRQDPGQGLRLIYYSQIVNDFQKGDIAEGYSVSREKKESFPLTVTSAQKNPTAFYLCASHREMNTEAFFGQGTRLTVV.

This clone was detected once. CDR3 bases: TGTGCCAGCAGCTTAGGGAGGTGGGTGCCGGAAAAACTGTTTTTT. It is translated as CASSLGRWVPEKLFF. The chain joins TRBV7-2 to TRBJ1-4, with unresolved D. Germline CDR1 SGHTA, CDR2 FQGNSA. V lost 1 base and J 8 bases, leaving 14 bases between the germline ends. This CDR3 is built from 15 residues.

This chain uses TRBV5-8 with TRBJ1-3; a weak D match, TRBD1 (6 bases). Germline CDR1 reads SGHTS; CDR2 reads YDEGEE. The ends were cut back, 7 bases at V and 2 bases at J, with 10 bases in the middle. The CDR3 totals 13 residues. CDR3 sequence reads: CASVGGAGNTIYF. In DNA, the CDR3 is TGTGCCAGCGTAGGGGGGGCTGGAAACACCATATATTTT.

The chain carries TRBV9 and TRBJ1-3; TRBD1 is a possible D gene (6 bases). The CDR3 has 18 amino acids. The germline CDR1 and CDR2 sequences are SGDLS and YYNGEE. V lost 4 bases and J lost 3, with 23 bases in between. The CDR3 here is CASSPTHDQGRLGNTIYF. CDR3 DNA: TGTGCCAGCAGCCCTACCCATGATCAGGGGCGGCTTGGAAACACCATATATTTT.

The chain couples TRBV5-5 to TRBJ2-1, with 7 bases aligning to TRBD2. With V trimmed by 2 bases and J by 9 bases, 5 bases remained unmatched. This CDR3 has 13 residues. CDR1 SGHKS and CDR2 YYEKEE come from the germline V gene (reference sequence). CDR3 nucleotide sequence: TGTGCCAGCAGCTTCTCTAGCGGAGGTGAGCAGTTCTTC. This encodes CASSFSSGGEQFF.

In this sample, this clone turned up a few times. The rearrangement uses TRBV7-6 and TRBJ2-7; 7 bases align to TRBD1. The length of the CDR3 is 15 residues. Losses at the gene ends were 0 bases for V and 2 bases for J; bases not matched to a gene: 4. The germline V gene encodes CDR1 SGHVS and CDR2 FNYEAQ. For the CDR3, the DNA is TGTGCCAGCAGCTTAGCTCTGGGACAGACCTACGAGCAGTACTTC. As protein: CASSLALGQTYEQYF.

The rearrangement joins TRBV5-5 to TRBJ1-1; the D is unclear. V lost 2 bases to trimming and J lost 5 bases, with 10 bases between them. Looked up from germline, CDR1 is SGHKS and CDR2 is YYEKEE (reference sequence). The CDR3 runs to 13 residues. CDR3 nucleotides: TGTGCCAGCAGCTTCCGGACGGGGACTGAAGCTTTCTTT. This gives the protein CASSFRTGTEAFF.

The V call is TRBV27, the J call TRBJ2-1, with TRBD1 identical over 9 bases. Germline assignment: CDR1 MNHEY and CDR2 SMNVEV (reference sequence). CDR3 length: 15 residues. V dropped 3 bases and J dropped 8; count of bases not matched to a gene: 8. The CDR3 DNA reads TGTGCCAGCAGTTTTACCCGGGACAGGGCCTATGAGCAGTTCTTC. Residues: CASSFTRDRAYEQFF.

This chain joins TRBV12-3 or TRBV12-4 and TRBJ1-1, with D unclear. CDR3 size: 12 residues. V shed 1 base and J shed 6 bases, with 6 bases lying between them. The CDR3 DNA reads TGTGCCAGCAGTTTAGGTTTCGCTGAAGCTTTCTTT. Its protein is CASSLGFAEAFF.

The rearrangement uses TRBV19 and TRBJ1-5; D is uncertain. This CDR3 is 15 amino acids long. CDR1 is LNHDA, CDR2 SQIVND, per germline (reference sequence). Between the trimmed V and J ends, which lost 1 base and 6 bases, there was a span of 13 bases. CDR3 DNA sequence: TGTGCCAGTAGTATAGCCCCACAGCCCGGTCAGCCCCAGCATTTT. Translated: CASSIAPQPGQPQHF.

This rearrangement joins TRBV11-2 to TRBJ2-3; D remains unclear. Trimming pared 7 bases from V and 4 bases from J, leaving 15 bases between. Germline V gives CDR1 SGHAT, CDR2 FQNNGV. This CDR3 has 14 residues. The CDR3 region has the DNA TGTGCCAGCACCCTCTTAAGTAGTTCAGATACGCAGTATTTT. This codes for CASTLLSSSDTQYF. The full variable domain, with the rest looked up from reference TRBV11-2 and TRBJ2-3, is EAGVAQSPRYKIIEKRQSVAFWCNPISGHATLYWYQQILGQGPKLLIQFQNNGVVDDSQLPKDRFSAERLKGVDSTLKIQPAKLEDSAVYLCASTLLSSSDTQYFGPGTRLTVL.

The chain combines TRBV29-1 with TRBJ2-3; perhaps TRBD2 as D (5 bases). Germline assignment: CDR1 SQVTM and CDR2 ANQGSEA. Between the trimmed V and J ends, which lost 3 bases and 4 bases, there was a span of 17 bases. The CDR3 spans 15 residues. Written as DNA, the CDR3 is TGCAGCGTTGAGCGATACGGGAACGGCGCAGATACGCAGTATTTT. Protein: CSVERYGNGADTQYF.

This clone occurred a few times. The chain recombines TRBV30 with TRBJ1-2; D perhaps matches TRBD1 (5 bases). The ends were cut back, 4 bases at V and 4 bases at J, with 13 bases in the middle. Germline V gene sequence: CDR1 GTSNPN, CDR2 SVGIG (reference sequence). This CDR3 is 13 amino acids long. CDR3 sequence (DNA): TGTGCCTGGATCCCACAGGCTGGCTATGGCTACACCTTC. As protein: CAWIPQAGYGYTF.

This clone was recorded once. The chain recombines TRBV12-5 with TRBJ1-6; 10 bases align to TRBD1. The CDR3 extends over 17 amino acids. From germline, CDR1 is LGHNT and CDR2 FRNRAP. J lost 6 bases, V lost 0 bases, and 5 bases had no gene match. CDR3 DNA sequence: TGTGCTAGTGGTTTGGTTTGGGGGGACAGGGGTAATTCACCCCTCCACTTT. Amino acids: CASGLVWGDRGNSPLHF.

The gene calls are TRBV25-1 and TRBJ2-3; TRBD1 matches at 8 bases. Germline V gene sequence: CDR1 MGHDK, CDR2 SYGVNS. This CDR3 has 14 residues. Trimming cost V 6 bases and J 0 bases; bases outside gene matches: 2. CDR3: CASRGQVSTDTQYF. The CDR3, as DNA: TGTGCCAGCAGGGGACAGGTCAGCACAGATACGCAGTATTTT.

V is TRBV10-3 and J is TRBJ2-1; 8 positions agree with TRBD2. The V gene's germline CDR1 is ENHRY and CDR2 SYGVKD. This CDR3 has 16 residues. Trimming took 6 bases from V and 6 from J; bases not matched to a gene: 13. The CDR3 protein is CAISPNRGGTSNEQFF. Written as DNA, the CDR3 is TGTGCCATCAGCCCCAACCGGGGGGGCACAAGCAATGAGCAGTTCTTC.

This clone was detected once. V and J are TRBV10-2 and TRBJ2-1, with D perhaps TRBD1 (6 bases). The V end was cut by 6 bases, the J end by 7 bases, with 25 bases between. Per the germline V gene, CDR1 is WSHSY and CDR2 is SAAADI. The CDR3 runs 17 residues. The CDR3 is CASRPRTGTRGENEQFF. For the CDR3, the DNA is TGCGCCAGCAGACCTAGAACCGGGACAAGGGGTGAGAATGAGCAGTTCTTC.

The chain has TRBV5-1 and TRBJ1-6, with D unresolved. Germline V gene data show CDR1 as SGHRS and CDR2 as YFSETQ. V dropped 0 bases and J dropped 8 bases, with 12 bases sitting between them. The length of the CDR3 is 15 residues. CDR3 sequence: CASSLGSGADSPLHF. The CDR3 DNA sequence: TGCGCCAGCAGCTTGGGATCGGGTGCAGATTCACCCCTCCACTTT.

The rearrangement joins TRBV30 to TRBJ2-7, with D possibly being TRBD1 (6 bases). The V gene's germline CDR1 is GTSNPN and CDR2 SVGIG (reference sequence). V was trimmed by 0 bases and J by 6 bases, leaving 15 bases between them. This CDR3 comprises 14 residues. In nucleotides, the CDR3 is TGTGCCTGGAGTGTAGGGGGTAAACCCTTCGAGCAGTACTTC. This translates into CAWSVGGKPFEQYF.

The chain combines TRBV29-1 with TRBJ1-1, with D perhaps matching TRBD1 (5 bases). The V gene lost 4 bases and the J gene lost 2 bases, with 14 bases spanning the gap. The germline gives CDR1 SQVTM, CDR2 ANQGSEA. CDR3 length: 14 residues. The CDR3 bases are TGCAGCGTTGTCGTTGGGGCCGCCAACACTGAAGCTTTCTTT. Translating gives CSVVVGAANTEAFF.

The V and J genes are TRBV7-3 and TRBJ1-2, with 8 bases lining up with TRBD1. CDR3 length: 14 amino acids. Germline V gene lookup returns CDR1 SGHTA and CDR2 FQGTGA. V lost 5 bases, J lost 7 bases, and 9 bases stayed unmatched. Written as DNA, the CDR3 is TGTGCCAGCAGCCCACAGACAGGGGACGGTGGCTACACCTTC. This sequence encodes CASSPQTGDGGYTF.

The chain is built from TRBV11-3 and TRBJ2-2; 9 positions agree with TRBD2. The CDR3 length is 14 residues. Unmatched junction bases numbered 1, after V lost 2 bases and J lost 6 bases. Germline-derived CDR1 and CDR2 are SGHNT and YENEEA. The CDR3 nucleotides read TGTGCCAGCAGCTTAATAGCGGGGGCCGGGGAGCTGTTTTTT. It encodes CASSLIAGAGELFF.

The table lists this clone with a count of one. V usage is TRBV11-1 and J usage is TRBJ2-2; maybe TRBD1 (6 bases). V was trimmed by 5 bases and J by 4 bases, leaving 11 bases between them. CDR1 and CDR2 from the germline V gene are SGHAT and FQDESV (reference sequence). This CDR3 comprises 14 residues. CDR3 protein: CASSRSRGTGELFF. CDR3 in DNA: TGTGCCAGCAGCAGATCCAGGGGCACCGGGGAGCTGTTTTTT.

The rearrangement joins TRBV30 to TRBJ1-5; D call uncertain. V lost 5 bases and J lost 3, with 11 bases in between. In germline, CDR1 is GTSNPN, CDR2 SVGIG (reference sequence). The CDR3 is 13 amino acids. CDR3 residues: CAWANSPNQPQHF. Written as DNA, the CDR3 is TGTGCCTGGGCCAACAGTCCCAATCAGCCCCAGCATTTT.

In nucleotides, the CDR3 is TGTGCCAGTCGGGCGGGAGGGCCCTACGAGCAGTACTTC. Amino acid sequence: CASRAGGPYEQYF. The V call is TRBV7-2, the J call TRBJ2-7; TRBD2 matches at 9 bases. V lost 9 bases to trimming and J lost 2 bases; unmatched junction nucleotides: 5. Germline V gives CDR1 SGHTA, CDR2 FQGNSA. CDR3 size: 13 residues.